A single sample is the source of the 30 T cell receptor beta chains below, sequenced in a study of circulating CD8 cells and anti-PD-1 response in melanoma. Live CD3+CD8+TCRalphabeta+ cells were sorted into four subsets by PD-1 and/or TIGIT. Each library started from roughly 15 ng of total RNA using the QIAseq Immune Repertoire TCR panel. TCRdb re-analysed the reads in MiXCR, keeping a single row per CDR3 protein. This table holds about 1,600 distinct CDR3 sequences, approximately 9.4% found once. This specimen consisted of CD8+ T cells from PBMCs, obtained at baseline or after one month of anti-PD-1 therapy (not recorded which). The origin of the receptors is a human donor with melanoma.

Relative to its sample, this clonotype is large. The CDR3 nucleotides read TGTGCCAGTAGTATCCCCAGGACACATTATGGCTACACCTTC. It specifies CASSIPRTHYGYTF. The chain uses TRBV19 and TRBJ1-2, with a tentative D call TRBD1 (5 bases). With 3 bases removed from V and 5 bases from J, the gap between germline ends came to 13 bases. Germline lookup yields CDR1 LNHDA and CDR2 SQIVND (reference sequence). CDR3 length: 14 amino acids.

This chain connects TRBV5-5 to TRBJ1-5; maybe TRBD1 (5 bases). Trimming stripped 5 bases from V and 4 bases from J, with 16 bases between. CDR3 size: 15 residues. The V gene's germline CDR1 is SGHKS and CDR2 YYEKEE (reference sequence). CDR3 DNA: TGTGCCAGCAGTTCCGGGGCCACCCAAAATCAGCCCCAGCATTTT. This translates into CASSSGATQNQPQHF.

This clonotype rates as medium-sized. CDR3 DNA: TGTGCCAGCAGTTCAGACAGGGGGATGGCAGATACGCAGTATTTT. This gives the protein CASSSDRGMADTQYF. This chain uses TRBV12-3 or TRBV12-4 with TRBJ2-3, with 9 bases aligning to TRBD1. V shed 4 bases, J shed 4 bases, and the junction held 6 bases outside the gene matches. CDR3 length equals 15 residues.

With respect to this clonotype: The germline gene is not matched at one end of the junction; a read error may be the cause. The rearrangement links TRBV2 to TRBJ2-3; D ambiguous. Germline V gives CDR1 SNHLY, CDR2 FYNNEI. There are 15 residues in the CDR3. The CDR3 bases are TGTGCCAGCAGTGGACCCCGCCTGGGCACAGATACGCAGTACTTT. Translated, it gives CASSGPRLGTDTQYF.

This clonotype is deemed large. The J gene is TRBJ2-1, the V gene TRBV9; D gene ambiguous. Germline CDR1 reads SGDLS; CDR2 reads YYNGEE. V lost 2 bases and J 1 base, leaving 10 bases between the germline ends. The CDR3 has 15 residues. The CDR3 sequence: CASSVSVGSYNEQFF. The DNA of the CDR3 is TGTGCCAGCAGCGTCAGTGTAGGATCCTACAATGAGCAGTTCTTC.

Relative to its sample, this clonotype is large. The V call is TRBV20-1, the J call TRBJ2-3; 10 bases align to TRBD2. The length of the CDR3 is 15 residues. CDR1 DFQATT and CDR2 SNEGSKA come from the germline V gene (reference sequence). V was pared by 3 bases and J by 2 bases, with 5 bases of the junction left unmatched. The CDR3 nucleotides read TGCAGTGCTAGCCCCGGACTAGCGGACACAGATACGCAGTATTTT. It codes for CSASPGLADTDTQYF.

The rearrangement uses TRBV19 and TRBJ1-1; D call uncertain. Between the trimmed V and J ends, which lost 6 bases and 2 bases, there was a span of 10 bases. This CDR3 is built from 13 residues. Germline assignment: CDR1 LNHDA and CDR2 SQIVND (reference sequence). The CDR3 DNA reads TGTGCCAGTAGAGAGGCGGGAAACACTGAAGCTTTCTTT. This gives the protein CASREAGNTEAFF. Combining the CDR3 with reference TRBV19 and TRBJ1-1 gives the whole variable domain DGGITQSPKYLFRKEGQNVTLSCEQNLNHDAMYWYRQDPGQGLRLIYYSQIVNDFQKGDIAEGYSVSREKKESFPLTVTSAQKNPTAFYLCASREAGNTEAFFGQGTRLTVV.

As for this clonotype: It may be a read error: a sequence one base away is much more abundant. CDR3 sequence reads: CASSPETSGGPRSF. For the CDR3, the DNA is TGTGCCAGCAGCCCCGAGACTAGCGGGGGGCCTCGGTCCTTC. V is TRBV5-4 and J is TRBJ2-1, with 13 nucleotides matching TRBD2. This CDR3 comprises 14 residues. CDR1 is SGHNT, CDR2 YYREEE, per germline (reference sequence). Full variable domain (outside the CDR3, taken from reference TRBV5-4 and TRBJ2-1): ETGVTQSPTHLIKTRGQQVTLRCSSQSGHNTVSWYQQALGQGPQFIFQYYREEENGRGNFPPRFSGLQFPNYSSELNVNALELDDSALYLCASSPETSGGPRSFGPGTRLTVL.

By proportion, this clonotype is large. This chain uses TRBV19 with TRBJ2-3; TRBD2 matches 11 bases. CDR3 length: 15 residues. Germline V gives CDR1 LNHDA, CDR2 SQIVND (reference sequence). Trimming removed 5 bases from V and 6 bases from J; junction bases left unmatched: 7. CDR3 sequence reads: CASSPLAGGSDTQYF. CDR3 nucleotides: TGTGCCAGTAGTCCTCTAGCGGGGGGCTCCGATACGCAGTATTTT.

This clonotype ranks as medium-sized. The conserved phenylalanine or tryptophan is not found at the CDR3 terminus, so this likely reflects a read error. The limits of the CDR3 on the DNA are not certain, so only TCRdb's listed CDR3 is given. The CDR3 region is CASRGMVA. The V gene is TRBV21-1, the J gene TRBJ2-3. TRBV21-1 is a pseudogene locus. The CDR3 adds up to 8 amino acids, both ends counted.

This chain uses TRBV19 with TRBJ2-3; TRBD2 is a possible D gene (6 bases). With 9 bases removed from V and 3 bases from J, the gap between germline ends came to 13 bases. Germline loops: CDR1 LNHDA, CDR2 SQIVND (reference sequence). CDR3 length equals 13 residues. For the CDR3, the DNA is TGTGCCAGCGGGACTGGGACTACAGATACGCAGTATTTT. Encoded protein: CASGTGTTDTQYF. Full variable domain (rest looked up from reference TRBV19 and TRBJ2-3): DGGITQSPKYLFRKEGQNVTLSCEQNLNHDAMYWYRQDPGQGLRLIYYSQIVNDFQKGDIAEGYSVSREKKESFPLTVTSAQKNPTAFYLCASGTGTTDTQYFGPGTRLTVL.

In its sample, this clonotype ranks as large (0.1 to 1%). The gene calls are TRBV7-3 and TRBJ2-2; the D is unclear. V was shortened by 4 bases and J by 0 bases, with 0 bases between the two germline ends. The CDR3 covers 12 residues. Per germline, CDR1 SGHTA and CDR2 FQGTGA. The CDR3 reads CASSSNTGELFF. The CDR3 nucleotides read TGTGCCAGCAGCTCGAACACCGGGGAGCTGTTTTTT. The full variable domain, completed using reference TRBV7-3 and TRBJ2-2, is GAGVSQTPSNKVTEKGKYVELRCDPISGHTALYWYRQSLGQGPEFLIYFQGTGAADDSGLPNDRFFAVRPEGSVSTLKIQRTERGDSAVYLCASSSNTGELFFGEGSRLTVL.

This clonotype was detected only a few times. It may be a read error: a sequence one base away is much more abundant. The CDR3 DNA follows: TGTGCCAGCAGCTTCGGGGGGGCCACTGAAGCTTTCTTT. Amino acid sequence: CASSFGGATEAFF. The chain links TRBV5-4 to TRBJ1-1; tentative D call: TRBD1 (6 bases). V lost 2 bases and J 4 bases, leaving 9 bases between the germline ends. CDR1 and CDR2 (germline): SGHNT, YYREEE (reference sequence). The CDR3 runs to 13 residues.

This clonotype came up a few times. The gene calls are TRBV27 and TRBJ2-7; the D is unclear. The CDR3 loop spans 11 amino acids. The germline gives CDR1 MNHEY, CDR2 SMNVEV (reference sequence). V gave up 7 bases and J gave up 4 bases, with 8 bases separating them. CDR3 nucleotide sequence: TGTGCCAGCATGGGATCTTACGAGCAGTACTTC. This codes for CASMGSYEQYF.

This clonotype counts as medium-sized. At one of its ends the junction is not consistent with the germline gene, which may arise from a read error. CDR3 loop: CASSQDFSGQSYEQYF. DNA for the CDR3: TGCGCCAGCAGCCAAGACTTTTCGGGACAGAGCTACGAGCAGTATTTC. This chain connects TRBV4-3 to TRBJ2-7; TRBD1 matches at 7 bases. This CDR3 contains 16 residues. Germline lookup yields CDR1 LGHNA and CDR2 YSLEER.

In this sample, this clonotype is medium-sized. The chain employs TRBV19 and TRBJ1-6; 8 bases agree with TRBD1. The CDR3 has 15 residues. V trimming: 5 bases; J trimming: 4 bases; junction bases outside the gene matches: 4. The V gene's germline CDR1 is LNHDA and CDR2 SQIVND (reference sequence). The CDR3 DNA is TGTGCCAGTAGTTTCACAGGGGGATATAATTCACCCCTCCACTTT. Its protein product is CASSFTGGYNSPLHF.

This clonotype is classed as large (0.1 to 1%). The chain carries TRBV19 and TRBJ1-5; D unclear. From germline, CDR1 is LNHDA and CDR2 SQIVND (reference sequence). The CDR3 is 15 residues long. V dropped 3 bases and J dropped 6 bases, with 15 bases sitting between them. The CDR3 sequence is CASSIGSSQRQPQHF. The CDR3 nucleotides read TGTGCCAGTAGTATTGGTTCCTCCCAACGTCAGCCCCAGCATTTT.

Sample share makes this clonotype medium-sized. The gene calls are TRBV7-2 and TRBJ2-5; 11 bases fit TRBD2. Germline CDR1 and CDR2: SGHTA and FQGNSA. Trimming at V came to 7 bases and at J to 1 base, leaving 5 bases not matched to a gene. There are 15 residues in the CDR3. The CDR3 reads CASTLAGGPQETQYF. CDR3 bases: TGTGCCAGCACCCTAGCGGGGGGCCCCCAAGAGACCCAGTACTTC.

This clonotype is judged medium-sized. The chain links TRBV29-1 to TRBJ2-6; D is undetermined. The length of the CDR3 is 14 residues. The germline CDR1 and CDR2 sequences are SQVTM and ANQGSEA. Between the trimmed V and J ends, which lost 3 bases and 1 base, there was a span of 7 bases. Here the CDR3 reads CSVDTESGANVLTF. In nucleotides, the CDR3 is TGCAGCGTTGACACGGAGTCTGGGGCCAACGTCCTGACTTTC.

This clonotype is medium-sized within its sample. The chain employs TRBV29-1 and TRBJ1-2; TRBD1 aligns across 8 bases. The J segment lost 4 bases and the V segment lost 5 bases, leaving 3 bases of the junction unmatched. The CDR3 extends over 12 amino acids. Germline CDR1 reads SQVTM; CDR2 reads ANQGSEA. CDR3 nucleotide sequence: TGCAGCGTTCGGGACAGGCTCTATGGCTACACCTTC. Protein sequence: CSVRDRLYGYTF.

In its sample, this clonotype is medium-sized. The chain joins TRBV5-6 to TRBJ2-5, with D uncertain. The V gene lost 0 bases and the J gene lost 3 bases, with 6 bases spanning the gap. CDR1 is SGHDT and CDR2 is YYEEEE in the germline V gene. The CDR3 length is 13 residues. Here the CDR3 reads CASSLVVEETQYF. In DNA, the CDR3 is TGTGCCAGCAGCTTGGTAGTGGAAGAGACCCAGTACTTC.

By frequency in the sample, this clonotype is medium-sized (0.01 to 0.1%). V is TRBV5-6 and J is TRBJ2-7, with D possibly being TRBD1 (6 bases). The germline V gene has CDR1 SGHDT and CDR2 YYEEEE. V was shortened by 5 bases and J by 2 bases, with 11 bases between the two germline ends. This CDR3 spans 13 amino acids. In DNA, the CDR3 is TGTGCCAGCAGTCCCGGACAGACCTACGAGCAGTACTTC. This encodes CASSPGQTYEQYF.

In its sample, this clonotype is medium-sized. V usage is TRBV5-6 and J usage is TRBJ2-7, with D hard to call. This CDR3 spans 14 amino acids. Trimming removed 0 bases from V and 9 bases from J, with 16 bases in between. Germline values: CDR1 SGHDT, CDR2 YYEEEE. The CDR3 nucleotides are TGTGCCAGCAGCTTGGGTGCAGTTCCTTCAAGGCAGTACTTC. It encodes CASSLGAVPSRQYF.

By sample share, this clonotype is medium-sized. The chain employs TRBV19 and TRBJ1-2; the match to TRBD1 covers 8 bases. V lost 4 bases, J lost 4 bases, and 11 bases stayed unmatched. The germline V gene encodes CDR1 LNHDA and CDR2 SQIVND (reference sequence). The CDR3 contains 16 residues. CDR3 loop: CASSTRTGSYSYGYTF. The CDR3, as DNA: TGTGCCAGTAGTACAAGGACAGGGTCTTATAGCTATGGCTACACCTTC.

By share of the sample, this clonotype is large. Here the CDR3 reads CASGTAVNTGELFF. The CDR3 bases are TGTGCCAGCGGGACAGCTGTCAACACCGGGGAGCTGTTTTTT. The chain couples TRBV9 to TRBJ2-2; 7 nucleotides line up with TRBD1. The CDR3 totals 14 residues. The V segment lost 7 bases and the J segment 2 bases; nucleotides outside the gene matches: 5. CDR1 and CDR2 from the germline V gene are SGDLS and YYNGEE.

By proportion, this clonotype is large (0.1 to 1%). The rearrangement uses TRBV9 and TRBJ2-5; TRBD1 agrees at 9 bases. V was clipped by 4 bases and J by 5 bases; unmatched bases: 18. The CDR3 has 18 amino acids. The V gene's germline CDR1 is SGDLS and CDR2 YYNGEE. The CDR3 region has the DNA TGTGCCAGCAGCTCCCAAAGACTTCCGGGACAGGGTGAGGAGACCCAGTACTTC. Translation: CASSSQRLPGQGEETQYF.

This clonotype was recorded a few times. The CDR3: CASSPTGLAGVQDTQYF. CDR3 nucleotide sequence: TGTGCCAGCAGCCCGACCGGACTGGCGGGGGTACAAGATACGCAGTATTTT. The genes are TRBV5-4 and TRBJ2-3; 7 bases map to TRBD2. This CDR3 region has 17 residues. Germline values: CDR1 SGHNT, CDR2 YYREEE (reference sequence). V gave up 4 bases and J gave up 5 bases; unmatched junction bases: 16.

By its share, this clonotype is medium-sized. This chain uses TRBV27 with TRBJ2-5, with unresolved D. The germline V gene has CDR1 MNHEY and CDR2 SMNVEV (reference sequence). The CDR3 totals 15 residues. V was shortened by 3 bases and J by 1 base, with 12 bases between the two germline ends. Here the CDR3 DNA reads TGTGCCAGCAGTTTGGGGTGGGCCTCCCAAGAGACCCAGTACTTC. It encodes CASSLGWASQETQYF.

This clonotype was seen more than once but under ten times. CDR3 amino acids: CASSDGNSNQPQHF. The CDR3 DNA reads as TGTGCCAGCAGTGACGGGAATAGCAATCAGCCCCAGCATTTT. The rearrangement uses TRBV2 and TRBJ1-5, with D unclear. The germline gives CDR1 SNHLY, CDR2 FYNNEI. The length of the CDR3 is 14 residues. The germline V and J ends were trimmed by 3 bases and 0 bases, with 6 bases remaining between them.

In this sample, this clonotype is medium-sized (0.01 to 0.1%). This chain joins TRBV5-6 and TRBJ2-3; 11 bases line up with TRBD2. This CDR3 spans 17 amino acids. After removal of 0 bases from V and 2 bases from J, the junction contained 5 bases not matched to a gene. The V gene's germline CDR1 is SGHDT and CDR2 YYEEEE. The CDR3 spells CASSLGLAGGLTDTQYF. The CDR3 DNA is TGTGCCAGCAGCTTGGGCCTAGCGGGGGGCCTCACAGATACGCAGTATTTT.